This T cell receptor beta chain was captured by sequencing in a study of T cell responses to AZD1222 COVID-19 vaccine. Whole-study findings and limits: Mostly white British, mostly female donors; authors suggested clonal diversity may be underestimated. Baseline seropositivity occurred in only six AZD1222 recipients. Repertoires were sampled only after the peak T cell response.

Generated by immunoSEQ multiplex PCR, the TCRdb table keeps only in-frame clones and is missing some. The table has 120,000 to 150,000 clones, about 91% seen once. V lost 3 bases, J lost 8 bases, and 9 bases stayed unmatched. There are 13 residues in the CDR3. The germline gives CDR1 DFQATT, CDR2 SNEGSKA (reference sequence). This clone was seen a handful of times. Its antigen is not identified. The chain couples TRBV20-1 to TRBJ1-2; 7 bases agree with TRBD1. Specimen: peripheral blood, collected on day 0 of MenACWY control vaccination. The sequence was obtained from an adult in good health. The DNA of the CDR3 is TGCAGTGCTAGTCGGGGGACAGTCGAAGGCTACACCTTC. Protein: CSASRGTVEGYTF.